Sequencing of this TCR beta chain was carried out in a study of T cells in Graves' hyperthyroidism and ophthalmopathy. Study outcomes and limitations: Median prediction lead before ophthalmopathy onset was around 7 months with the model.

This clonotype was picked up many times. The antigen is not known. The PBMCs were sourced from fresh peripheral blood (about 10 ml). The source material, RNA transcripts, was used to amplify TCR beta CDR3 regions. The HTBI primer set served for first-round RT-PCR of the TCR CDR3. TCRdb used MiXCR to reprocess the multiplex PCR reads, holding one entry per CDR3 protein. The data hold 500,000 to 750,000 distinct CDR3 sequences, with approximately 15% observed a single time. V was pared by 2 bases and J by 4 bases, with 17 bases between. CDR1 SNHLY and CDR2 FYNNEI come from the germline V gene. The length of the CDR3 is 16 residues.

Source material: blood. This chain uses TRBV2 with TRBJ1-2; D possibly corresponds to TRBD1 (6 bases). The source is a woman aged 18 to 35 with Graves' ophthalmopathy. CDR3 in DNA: TGTGCCAGCAGTGAAAATGGGGGCCCGGGGTTCTATGGCTACACCTTC. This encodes CASSENGGPGFYGYTF.